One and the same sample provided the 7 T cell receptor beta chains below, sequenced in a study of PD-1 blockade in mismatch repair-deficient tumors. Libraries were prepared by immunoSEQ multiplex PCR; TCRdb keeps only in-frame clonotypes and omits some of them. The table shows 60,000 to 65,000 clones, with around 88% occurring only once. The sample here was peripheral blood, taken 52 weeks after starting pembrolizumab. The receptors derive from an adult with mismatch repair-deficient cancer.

Here the CDR3 reads CASSVGGYEQYF. Here the CDR3 DNA reads TGCGCCAGCAGTGTTGGGGGCTACGAGCAGTACTTC. The chain carries TRBV10-2 and TRBJ2-7; D could derive from TRBD1 or TRBD2 (5 bases each). Germline V lookup: CDR1 WSHSY, CDR2 SAAADI. The V and J ends lost 4 bases and 3 bases respectively, with 7 bases between them. The CDR3 is 12 amino acids.

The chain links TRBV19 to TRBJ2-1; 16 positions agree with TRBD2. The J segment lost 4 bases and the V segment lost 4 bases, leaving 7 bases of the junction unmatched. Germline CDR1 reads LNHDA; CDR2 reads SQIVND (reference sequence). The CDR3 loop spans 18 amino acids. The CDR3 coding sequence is TGTGCCAGTAGTACGGGACTAGCGGGAGGGGTTTTATACAATGAGCAGTTCTTC. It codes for CASSTGLAGGVLYNEQFF.

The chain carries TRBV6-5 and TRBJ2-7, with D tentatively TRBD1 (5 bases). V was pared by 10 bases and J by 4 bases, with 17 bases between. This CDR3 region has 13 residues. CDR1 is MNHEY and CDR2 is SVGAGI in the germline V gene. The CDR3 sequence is CATRTRVRYEQYF. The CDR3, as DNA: TGTGCCACCCGGACACGCGTGAGGTACGAGCAGTACTTC.

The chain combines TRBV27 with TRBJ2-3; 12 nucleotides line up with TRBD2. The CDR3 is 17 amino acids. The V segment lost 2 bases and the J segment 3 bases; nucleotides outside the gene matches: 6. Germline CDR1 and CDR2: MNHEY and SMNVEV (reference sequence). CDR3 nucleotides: TGTGCCAGCAGTTTAATGCTAGCGGGAGGGCCTACAGATACGCAGTATTTT. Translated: CASSLMLAGGPTDTQYF.

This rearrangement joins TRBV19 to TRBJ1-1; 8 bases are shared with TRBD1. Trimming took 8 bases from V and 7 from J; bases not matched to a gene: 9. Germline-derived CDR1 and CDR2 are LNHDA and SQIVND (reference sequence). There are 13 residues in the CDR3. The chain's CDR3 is CASRRPGTGEAFF. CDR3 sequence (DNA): TGTGCCAGTCGACGCCCTGGGACAGGTGAAGCTTTCTTT.

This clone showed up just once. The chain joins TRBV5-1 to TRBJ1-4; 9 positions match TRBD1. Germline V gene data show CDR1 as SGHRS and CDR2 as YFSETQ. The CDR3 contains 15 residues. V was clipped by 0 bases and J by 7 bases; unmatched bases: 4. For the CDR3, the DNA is TGCGCCAGCAGCTTGGCCACAGGGGGCGTTGAAAAACTGTTTTTT. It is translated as CASSLATGGVEKLFF.

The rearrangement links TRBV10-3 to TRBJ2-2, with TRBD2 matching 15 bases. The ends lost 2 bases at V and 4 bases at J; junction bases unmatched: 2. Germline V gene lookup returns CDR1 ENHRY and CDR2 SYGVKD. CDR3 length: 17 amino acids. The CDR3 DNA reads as TGTGCCATCAGTGAGCCGGGACTAGCGGGAGGCACCGGGGAGCTGTTTTTT. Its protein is CAISEPGLAGGTGELFF.